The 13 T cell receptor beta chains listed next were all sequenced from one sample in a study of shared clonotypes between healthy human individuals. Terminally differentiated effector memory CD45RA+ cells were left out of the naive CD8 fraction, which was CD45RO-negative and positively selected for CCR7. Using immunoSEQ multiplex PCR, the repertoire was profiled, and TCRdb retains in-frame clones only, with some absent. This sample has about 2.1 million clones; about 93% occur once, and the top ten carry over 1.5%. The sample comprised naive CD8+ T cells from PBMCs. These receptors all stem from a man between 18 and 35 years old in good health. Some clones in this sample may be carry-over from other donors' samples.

The CDR3 region has the DNA TGTGCCAGCAGCTTTGCCAGGGCGGGCGGGGAGCTGTTTTTT. This translates into CASSFARAGGELFF. V usage is TRBV11-3 and J usage is TRBJ2-2; the D gene could be TRBD1 or TRBD2 (5 bases each). The CDR3 loop spans 14 amino acids. Germline V gene lookup returns CDR1 SGHNT and CDR2 YENEEA. Trimming cost V 3 bases and J 7 bases, with 12 bases left between them.

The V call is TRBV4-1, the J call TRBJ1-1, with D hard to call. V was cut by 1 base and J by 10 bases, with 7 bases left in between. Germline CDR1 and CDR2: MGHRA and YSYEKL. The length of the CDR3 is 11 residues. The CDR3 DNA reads TGCGCCAGCAGCCAAGGGGCAGGAGCTTTCTTT. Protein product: CASSQGAGAFF.

The CDR3 DNA sequence: TGTGCCAGCAGTTTCACGGGAGCGGCTTACAATGAGCAGTTCTTC. This gives the protein CASSFTGAAYNEQFF. The V gene is TRBV27, the J gene TRBJ2-1, with D perhaps matching TRBD2 (6 bases). This CDR3 region has 15 residues. Germline V CDR1 and CDR2: MNHEY, SMNVEV (reference sequence). The V end was cut by 3 bases, the J end by 4 bases, with 13 bases between.

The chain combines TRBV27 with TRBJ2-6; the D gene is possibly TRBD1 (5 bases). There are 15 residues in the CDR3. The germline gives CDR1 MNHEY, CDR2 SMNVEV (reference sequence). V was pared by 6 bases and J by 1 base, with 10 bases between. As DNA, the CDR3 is TGTGCCAGCAGACTCAGGGAATCTGGGGCCAACGTCCTGACTTTC. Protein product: CASRLRESGANVLTF.

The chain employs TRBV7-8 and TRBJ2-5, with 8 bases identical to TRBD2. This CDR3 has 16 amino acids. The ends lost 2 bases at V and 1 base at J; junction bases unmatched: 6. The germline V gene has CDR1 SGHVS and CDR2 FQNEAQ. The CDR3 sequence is CASSLLLADSQETQYF. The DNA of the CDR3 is TGTGCCAGCAGCTTATTACTAGCGGATTCCCAAGAGACCCAGTACTTC.

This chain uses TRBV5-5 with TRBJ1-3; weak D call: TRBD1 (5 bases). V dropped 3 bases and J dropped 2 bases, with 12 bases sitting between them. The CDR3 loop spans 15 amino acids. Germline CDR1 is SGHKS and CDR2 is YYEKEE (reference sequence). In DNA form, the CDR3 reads TGTGCCAGCAGCTCCGGGGGACTTCCTGGAAACACCATATATTTT. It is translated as CASSSGGLPGNTIYF.

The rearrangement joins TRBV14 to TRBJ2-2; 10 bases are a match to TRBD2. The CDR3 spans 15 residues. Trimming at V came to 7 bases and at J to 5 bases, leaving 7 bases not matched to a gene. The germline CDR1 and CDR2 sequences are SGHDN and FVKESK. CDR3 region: CASTDLAGATGELFF. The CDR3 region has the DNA TGTGCCAGCACCGACCTAGCGGGAGCAACCGGGGAGCTGTTTTTT.

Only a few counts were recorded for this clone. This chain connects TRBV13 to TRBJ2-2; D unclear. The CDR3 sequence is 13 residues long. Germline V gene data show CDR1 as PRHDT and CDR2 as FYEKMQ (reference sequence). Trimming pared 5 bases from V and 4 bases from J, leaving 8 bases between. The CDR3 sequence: CASSTLLTGELFF. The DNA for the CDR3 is TGTGCCAGCAGCACCCTACTCACCGGGGAGCTGTTTTTT.

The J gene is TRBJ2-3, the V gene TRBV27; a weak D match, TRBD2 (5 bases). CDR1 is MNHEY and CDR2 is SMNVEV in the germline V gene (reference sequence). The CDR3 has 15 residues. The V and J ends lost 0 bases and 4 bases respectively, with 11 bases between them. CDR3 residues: CASSLSVDSADTQYF. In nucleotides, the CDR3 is TGTGCCAGCAGTTTATCGGTTGATAGCGCAGATACGCAGTATTTT.

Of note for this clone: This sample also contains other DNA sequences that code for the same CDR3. The CDR3 region is CASRDTAYEQYF. The CDR3, as DNA: TGTGCCAGTAGGGACACAGCCTACGAGCAGTACTTC. The chain uses TRBV19 and TRBJ2-7; D is possibly TRBD1 (5 bases). V lost 6 bases, J lost 2 bases, and 8 bases lay in between. Germline CDR1 reads LNHDA; CDR2 reads SQIVND (reference sequence). The CDR3 is 12 amino acids.

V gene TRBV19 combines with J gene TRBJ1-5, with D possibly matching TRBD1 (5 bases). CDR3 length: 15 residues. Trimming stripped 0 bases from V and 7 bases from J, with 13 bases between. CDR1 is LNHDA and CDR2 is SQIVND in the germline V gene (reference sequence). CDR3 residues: CASSIDRAGHQPQHF. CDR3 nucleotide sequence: TGTGCCAGTAGTATAGATCGGGCAGGGCACCAGCCCCAGCATTTT.

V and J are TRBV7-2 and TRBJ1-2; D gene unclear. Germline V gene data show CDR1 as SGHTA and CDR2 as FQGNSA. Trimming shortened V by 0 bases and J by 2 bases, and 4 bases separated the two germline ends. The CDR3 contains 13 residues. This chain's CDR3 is CASSLALNYGYTF. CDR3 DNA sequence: TGTGCCAGCAGCTTAGCCTTAAACTATGGCTACACCTTC. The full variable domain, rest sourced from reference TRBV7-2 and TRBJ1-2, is GAGVSQSPSNKVTEKGKDVELRCDPISGHTALYWYRQSLGQGLEFLIYFQGNSAPDKSGLPSDRFSAERTGGSVSTLTIQRTQQEDSAVYLCASSLALNYGYTFGSGTRLTVV.

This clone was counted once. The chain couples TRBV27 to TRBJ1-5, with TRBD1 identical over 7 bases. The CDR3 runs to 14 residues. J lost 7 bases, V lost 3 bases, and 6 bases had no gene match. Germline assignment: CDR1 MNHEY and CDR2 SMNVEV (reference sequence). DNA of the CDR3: TGTGCCAGCAGTTTGCGGGGAGGGGGCCAGCCCCAGCATTTT. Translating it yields CASSLRGGGQPQHF.